This TCR beta chain was recovered during a study of T cell responses to AZD1222 COVID-19 vaccine. Study-level findings and limits: Just 5 to 7 AZD1222 recipients tested seropositive at baseline. Mapped onto spike, vaccine-associated CD4 TCRs spanned it and were dominant at 160-218 and 743-854. The donor cohort was predominantly white British with a female majority, and clonal diversity may have been underestimated.

Sequenced by immunoSEQ multiplex PCR; TCRdb stores in-frame clones only, minus some. The repertoire includes 160,000 or so clones, around nine tenths of them detected once, and 4.3% sits in the top ten. The CDR3 length is 14 residues. Trimming shortened V by 6 bases and J by 5 bases, and 20 bases separated the two germline ends. The germline gives CDR1 SQVTM, CDR2 ANQGSEA. Pooled samples include second doses given at about 4 or 12 weeks. In the case of this clone: Antigen specificity is unknown.

This clonotype was sampled from an adult who received the AZD1222 COVID-19 vaccine. Source: peripheral blood, taken 28 days after the second AZD1222 dose. This rearrangement joins TRBV29-1 to TRBJ2-7, with D unclear. The CDR3 is CSVIISPPANEQYF. In nucleotides, the CDR3 is TGCAGCGTGATAATAAGCCCACCGGCCAACGAGCAGTACTTC.